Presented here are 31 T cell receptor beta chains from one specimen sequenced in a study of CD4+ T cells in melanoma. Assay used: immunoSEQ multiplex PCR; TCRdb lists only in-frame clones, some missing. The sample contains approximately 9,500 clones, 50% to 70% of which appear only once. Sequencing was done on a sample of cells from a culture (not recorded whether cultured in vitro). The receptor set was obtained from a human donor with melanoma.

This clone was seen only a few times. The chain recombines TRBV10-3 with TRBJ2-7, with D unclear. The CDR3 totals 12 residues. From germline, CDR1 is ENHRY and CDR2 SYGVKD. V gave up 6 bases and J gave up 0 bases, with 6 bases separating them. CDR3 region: CAIRGPSYEQYF. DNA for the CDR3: TGTGCCATCAGGGGCCCCTCCTACGAGCAGTACTTC.

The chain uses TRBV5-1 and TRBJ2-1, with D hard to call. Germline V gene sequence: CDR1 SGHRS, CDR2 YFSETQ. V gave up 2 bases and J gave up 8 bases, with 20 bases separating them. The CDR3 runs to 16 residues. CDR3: CASSLLAHTGNDEQFF. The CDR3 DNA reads TGCGCCAGCAGCTTATTAGCCCATACGGGCAATGATGAGCAGTTCTTC.

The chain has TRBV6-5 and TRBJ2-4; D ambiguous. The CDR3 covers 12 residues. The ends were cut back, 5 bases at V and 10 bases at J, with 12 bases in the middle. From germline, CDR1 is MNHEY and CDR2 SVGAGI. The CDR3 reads CASSDTAGIQYF. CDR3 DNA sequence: TGTGCCAGCAGTGACACGGCTGGAATTCAGTACTTC.

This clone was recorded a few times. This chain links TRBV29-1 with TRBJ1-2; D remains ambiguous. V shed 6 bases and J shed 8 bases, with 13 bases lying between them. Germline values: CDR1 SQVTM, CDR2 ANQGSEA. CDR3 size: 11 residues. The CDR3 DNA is TGCAGCGTATCAGAGCGTAGGGGCTACACCTTC. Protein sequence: CSVSERRGYTF.

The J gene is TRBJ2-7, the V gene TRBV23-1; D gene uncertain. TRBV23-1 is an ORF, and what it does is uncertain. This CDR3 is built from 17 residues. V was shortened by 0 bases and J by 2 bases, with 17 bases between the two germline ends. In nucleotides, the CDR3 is TGCGCCAGCAGTCAATCAATCGCCCAGGAAAATACCTACGAGCAGTACTTC. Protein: CASSQSIAQENTYEQYF.

Here the CDR3 DNA reads TGTGCCAGCAGCTCACGGGCCACAAACACCGGGGAGCTGTTTTTT. It codes for CASSSRATNTGELFF. The chain links TRBV9 to TRBJ2-2; D unclear. V was clipped by 4 bases and J by 2 bases, with 12 bases between them. This CDR3 region has 15 residues. Germline loops: CDR1 SGDLS, CDR2 YYNGEE.

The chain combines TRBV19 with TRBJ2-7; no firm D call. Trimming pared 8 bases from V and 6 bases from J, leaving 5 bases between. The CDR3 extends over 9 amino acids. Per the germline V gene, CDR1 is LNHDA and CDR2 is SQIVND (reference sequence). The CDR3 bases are TGTGCCAGTGACTCCGAGCAGTACTTC. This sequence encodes CASDSEQYF. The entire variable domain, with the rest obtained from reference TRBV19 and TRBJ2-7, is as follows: DGGITQSPKYLFRKEGQNVTLSCEQNLNHDAMYWYRQDPGQGLRLIYYSQIVNDFQKGDIAEGYSVSREKKESFPLTVTSAQKNPTAFYLCASDSEQYFGPGTRLTVT.

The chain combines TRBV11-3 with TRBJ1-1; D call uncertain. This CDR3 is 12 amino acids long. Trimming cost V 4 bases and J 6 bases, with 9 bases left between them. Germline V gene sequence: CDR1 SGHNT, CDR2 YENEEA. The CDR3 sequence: CASSSDGAEAFF. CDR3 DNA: TGTGCCAGCAGCTCAGACGGGGCTGAAGCTTTCTTT.

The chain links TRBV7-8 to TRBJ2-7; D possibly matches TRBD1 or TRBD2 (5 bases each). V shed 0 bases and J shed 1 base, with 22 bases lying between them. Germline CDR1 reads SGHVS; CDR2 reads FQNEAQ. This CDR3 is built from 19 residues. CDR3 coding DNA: TGTGCCAGCAGCTTAGCGATAAGTATCAGACAGCCGGGGTCCTACGAGCAGTACTTC. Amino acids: CASSLAISIRQPGSYEQYF.

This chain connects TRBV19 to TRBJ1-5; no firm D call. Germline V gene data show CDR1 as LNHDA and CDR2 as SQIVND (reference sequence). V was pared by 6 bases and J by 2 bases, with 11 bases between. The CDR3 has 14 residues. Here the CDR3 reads CASRKSNGNQPQHF. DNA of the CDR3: TGTGCCAGTAGGAAAAGTAACGGCAATCAGCCCCAGCATTTT. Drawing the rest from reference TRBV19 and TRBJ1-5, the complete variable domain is DGGITQSPKYLFRKEGQNVTLSCEQNLNHDAMYWYRQDPGQGLRLIYYSQIVNDFQKGDIAEGYSVSREKKESFPLTVTSAQKNPTAFYLCASRKSNGNQPQHFGDGTRLSIL.

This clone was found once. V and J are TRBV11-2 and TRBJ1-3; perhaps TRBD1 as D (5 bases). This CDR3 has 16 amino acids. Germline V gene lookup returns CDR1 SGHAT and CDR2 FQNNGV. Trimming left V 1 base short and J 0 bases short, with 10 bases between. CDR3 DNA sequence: TGTGCCAGCAGCTTAGTGGGACGAATCTCTGGAAACACCATATATTTT. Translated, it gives CASSLVGRISGNTIYF.

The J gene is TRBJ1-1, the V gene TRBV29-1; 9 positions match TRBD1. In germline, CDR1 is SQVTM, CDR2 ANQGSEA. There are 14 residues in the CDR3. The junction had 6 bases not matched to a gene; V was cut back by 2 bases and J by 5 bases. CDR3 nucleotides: TGCAGCGTTGAAACGGGACAGGGTTGGACTGAAGCTTTCTTT. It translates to CSVETGQGWTEAFF.

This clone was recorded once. CDR3 residues: CASSQRDRVNTEAFF. As DNA, the CDR3 is TGCGCCAGCAGCCAACGGGACAGGGTGAACACTGAAGCTTTCTTT. V gene TRBV5-1 combines with J gene TRBJ1-1, with 9 bases matching TRBD1. After removal of 4 bases from V and 0 bases from J, the junction contained 4 bases not matched to a gene. The CDR3 contains 15 residues. CDR1 and CDR2 from the germline V gene are SGHRS and YFSETQ.

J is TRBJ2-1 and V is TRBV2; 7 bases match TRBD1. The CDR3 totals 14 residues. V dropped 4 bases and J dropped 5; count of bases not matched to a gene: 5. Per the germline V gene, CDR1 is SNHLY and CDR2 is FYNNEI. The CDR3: CASSVEGADNEQFF. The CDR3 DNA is TGTGCCAGCAGTGTAGAGGGGGCCGACAATGAGCAGTTCTTC.

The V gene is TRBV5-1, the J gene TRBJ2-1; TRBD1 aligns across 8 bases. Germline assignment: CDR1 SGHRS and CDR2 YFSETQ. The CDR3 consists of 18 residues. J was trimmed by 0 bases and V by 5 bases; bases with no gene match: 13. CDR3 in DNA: TGCGCCAGCAGACGGACAGGGTCCACATCGATCTCCTACAATGAGCAGTTCTTC. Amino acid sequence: CASRRTGSTSISYNEQFF. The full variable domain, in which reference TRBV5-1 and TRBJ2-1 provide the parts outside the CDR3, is KAGVTQTPRYLIKTRGQQVTLSCSPISGHRSVSWYQQTPGQGLQFLFEYFSETQRNKGNFPGRFSGRQFSNSRSEMNVSTLELGDSALYLCASRRTGSTSISYNEQFFGPGTRLTVL.

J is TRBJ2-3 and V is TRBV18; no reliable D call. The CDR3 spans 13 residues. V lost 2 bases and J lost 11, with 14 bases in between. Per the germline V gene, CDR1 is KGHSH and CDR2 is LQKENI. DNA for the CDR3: TGTGCCAGCTCACCAATCGACAAGCGCGGGCAGTATTTT. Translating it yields CASSPIDKRGQYF.

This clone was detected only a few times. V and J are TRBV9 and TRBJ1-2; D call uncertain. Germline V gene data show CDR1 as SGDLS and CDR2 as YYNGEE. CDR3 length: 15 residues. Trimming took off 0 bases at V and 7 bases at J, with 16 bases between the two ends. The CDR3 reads CASSVANDGRSGYTF. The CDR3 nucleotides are TGTGCCAGCAGCGTAGCCAACGACGGACGGAGTGGCTACACCTTC.

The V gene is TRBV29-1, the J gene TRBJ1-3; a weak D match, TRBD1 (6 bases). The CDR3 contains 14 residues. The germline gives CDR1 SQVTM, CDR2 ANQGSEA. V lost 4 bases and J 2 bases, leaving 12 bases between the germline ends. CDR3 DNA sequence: TGCAGCGTTGCAGGGGCAGGGACTGGAAACACCATATATTTT. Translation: CSVAGAGTGNTIYF.

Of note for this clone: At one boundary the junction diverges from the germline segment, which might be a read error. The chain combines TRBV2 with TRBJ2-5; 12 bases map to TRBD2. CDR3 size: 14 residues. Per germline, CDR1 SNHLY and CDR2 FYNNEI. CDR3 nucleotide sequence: TGTGCCAGCAGTGAGACTAGCGGGGGCCCCCCCCGGCACTTC. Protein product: CASSETSGGPPRHF.

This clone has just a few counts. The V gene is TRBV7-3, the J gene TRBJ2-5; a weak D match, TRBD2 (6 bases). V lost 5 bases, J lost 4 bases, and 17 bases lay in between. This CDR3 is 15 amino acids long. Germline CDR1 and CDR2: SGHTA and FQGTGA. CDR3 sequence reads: CASSLTPFGGETQYF. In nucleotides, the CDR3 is TGTGCCAGCAGCCTGACCCCCTTCGGGGGAGAGACCCAGTACTTC.

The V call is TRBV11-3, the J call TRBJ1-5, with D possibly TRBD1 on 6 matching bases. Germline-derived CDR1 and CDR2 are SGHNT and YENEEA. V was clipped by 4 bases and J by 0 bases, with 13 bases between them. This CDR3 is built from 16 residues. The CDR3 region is CASSSPGHLSNQPQHF. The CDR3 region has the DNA TGTGCCAGCAGCTCCCCGGGACACCTTAGCAATCAGCCCCAGCATTTT.

The CDR3 spells CASSPAWDDGYTF. The CDR3 region has the DNA TGTGCCAGCAGCCCGGCTTGGGACGATGGCTACACCTTC. V is TRBV5-5 and J is TRBJ1-2; maybe TRBD1 (5 bases). Between the trimmed V and J ends, which lost 4 bases and 6 bases, there was a span of 13 bases. CDR3 size: 13 residues. CDR1 and CDR2 from the germline V gene are SGHKS and YYEKEE (reference sequence). The entire variable domain, with the rest obtained from reference TRBV5-5 and TRBJ1-2, is as follows: DAGVTQSPTHLIKTRGQQVTLRCSPISGHKSVSWYQQVLGQGPQFIFQYYEKEERGRGNFPDRFSARQFPNYSSELNVNALLLGDSALYLCASSPAWDDGYTFGSGTRLTVV.

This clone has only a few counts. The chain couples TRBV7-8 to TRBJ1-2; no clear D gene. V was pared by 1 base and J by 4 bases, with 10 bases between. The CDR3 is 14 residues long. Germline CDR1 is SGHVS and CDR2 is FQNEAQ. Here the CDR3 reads CASSLERAFYGYTF. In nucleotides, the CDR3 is TGTGCCAGCAGCTTAGAGCGGGCATTCTATGGCTACACCTTC.

The CDR3 coding sequence is TGCGCCAGCAGCTCCTTTGACGGGAGCTCCTACAATGAGCAGTTCTTC. The encoded protein is CASSSFDGSSYNEQFF. J is TRBJ2-1 and V is TRBV5-1, with D possibly TRBD2 on 6 matching bases. This CDR3 contains 16 residues. With 3 bases removed from V and 0 bases from J, the gap between germline ends came to 13 bases. Germline V gene sequence: CDR1 SGHRS, CDR2 YFSETQ.

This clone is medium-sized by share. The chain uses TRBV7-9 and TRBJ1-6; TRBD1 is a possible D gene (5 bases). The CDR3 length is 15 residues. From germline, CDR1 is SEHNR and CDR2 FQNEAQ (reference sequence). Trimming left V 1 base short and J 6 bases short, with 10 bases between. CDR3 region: CASSLGGARNSPLHF. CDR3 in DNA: TGTGCCAGCAGCTTAGGGGGCGCCCGTAATTCACCCCTCCACTTT. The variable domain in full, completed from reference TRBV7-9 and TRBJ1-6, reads DTGVSQNPRHKITKRGQNVTFRCDPISEHNRLYWYRQTLGQGPEFLTYFQNEAQLEKSRLLSDRFSAERPKGSFSTLEIQRTEQGDSAMYLCASSLGGARNSPLHFGNGTRLTVT.

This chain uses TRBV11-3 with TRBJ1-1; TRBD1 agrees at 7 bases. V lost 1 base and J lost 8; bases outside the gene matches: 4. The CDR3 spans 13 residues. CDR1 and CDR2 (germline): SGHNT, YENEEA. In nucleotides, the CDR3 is TGTGCCAGCAGCTTAGGCCGGACAGGCGAAGCTTTCTTT. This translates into CASSLGRTGEAFF. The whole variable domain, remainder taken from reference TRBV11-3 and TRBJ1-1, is EAGVVQSPRYKIIEKKQPVAFWCNPISGHNTLYWYLQNLGQGPELLIRYENEEAVDDSQLPKDRFSAERLKGVDSTLKIQPAELGDSAVYLCASSLGRTGEAFFGQGTRLTVV.

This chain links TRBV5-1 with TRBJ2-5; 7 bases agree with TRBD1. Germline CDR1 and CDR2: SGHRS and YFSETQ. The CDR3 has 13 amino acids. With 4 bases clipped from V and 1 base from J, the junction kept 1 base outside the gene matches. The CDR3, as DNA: TGCGCCAGCAGCCCAGGGGGCCAAGAGACCCAGTACTTC. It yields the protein CASSPGGQETQYF. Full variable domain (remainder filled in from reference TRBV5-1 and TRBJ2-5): KAGVTQTPRYLIKTRGQQVTLSCSPISGHRSVSWYQQTPGQGLQFLFEYFSETQRNKGNFPGRFSGRQFSNSRSEMNVSTLELGDSALYLCASSPGGQETQYFGPGTRLLVL.

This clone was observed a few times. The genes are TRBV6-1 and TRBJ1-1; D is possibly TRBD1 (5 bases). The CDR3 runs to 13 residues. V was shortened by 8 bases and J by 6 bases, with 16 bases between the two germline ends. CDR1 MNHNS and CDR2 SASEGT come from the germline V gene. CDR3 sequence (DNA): TGTGCCAGCGAGGGCAGGGCGGGGGCTGAAGCTTTCTTT. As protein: CASEGRAGAEAFF.

The CDR3: CASSGTGTSGGAETQYF. In DNA form, the CDR3 reads TGCGCCAGCAGCGGTACCGGGACTAGCGGGGGGGCGGAGACCCAGTACTTC. The rearrangement uses TRBV5-1 and TRBJ2-5; 16 nucleotides align to TRBD2. V trimming: 4 bases; J trimming: 5 bases; junction bases outside the gene matches: 8. CDR1 SGHRS and CDR2 YFSETQ come from the germline V gene. This CDR3 is 17 amino acids long. Variable domain in full (rest from reference TRBV5-1 and TRBJ2-5): KAGVTQTPRYLIKTRGQQVTLSCSPISGHRSVSWYQQTPGQGLQFLFEYFSETQRNKGNFPGRFSGRQFSNSRSEMNVSTLELGDSALYLCASSGTGTSGGAETQYFGPGTRLLVL.

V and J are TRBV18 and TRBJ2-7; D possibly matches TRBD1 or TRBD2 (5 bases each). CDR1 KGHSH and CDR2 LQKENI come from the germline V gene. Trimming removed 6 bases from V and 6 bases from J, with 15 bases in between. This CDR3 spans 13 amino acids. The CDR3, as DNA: TGTGCCAGCTCGCGAGGGGCAGGGACCGAGCAGTACTTC. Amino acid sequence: CASSRGAGTEQYF.

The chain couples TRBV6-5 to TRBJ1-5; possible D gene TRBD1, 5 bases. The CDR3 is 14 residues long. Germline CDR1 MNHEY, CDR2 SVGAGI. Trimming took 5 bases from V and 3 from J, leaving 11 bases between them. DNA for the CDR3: TGTGCCAGCAGTCGAAGGGGTCTCAATCAGCCCCAGCATTTT. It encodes CASSRRGLNQPQHF.